This T cell receptor (beta chain) emerged from a study of follicular helper T cells after annual influenza vaccination. Study overall: Some donors were sampled over the 2013-2014, 2014-2015 and 2015-2016 vaccinations.

The table came from immunoSEQ multiplex PCR; TCRdb's copy has only in-frame clones and leaves some out. The sample holds 4,200 or so clones; 82% are singletons and the top ten take 0.83%. Time point here: 2014-2015 season, 7 days after vaccination. Germline loops: CDR1 GTSNPN, CDR2 SVGIG (reference sequence). The CDR3 is 12 residues long. The V end was cut by 1 base, the J end by 4 bases, with 8 bases between. This TCR was recovered from an adult who received the influenza vaccine. The chain links TRBV30 to TRBJ2-7; TRBD1 might be the D (6 bases). Here the sequenced sample was CXCR5- memory CD4+ T cells sorted from blood, taken 7 days after influenza vaccination. The CDR3 bases are TGTGCCTGGAGTGCTGACAGGTACGAGCAGTACTTC. Translation: CAWSADRYEQYF.